Detailed here is one TCR beta chain. Its antigen is not identified. The germline V and J ends were trimmed by 4 bases and 7 bases, with 10 bases remaining between them. Germline CDR1 is SGHVS and CDR2 is FQNEAQ. This CDR3 spans 13 amino acids. This table comes from immunoSEQ multiplex PCR, and its TCRdb copy is limited to in-frame clones, with some not included. The table has hundreds of thousands of clones, approximately 75% seen once; the top ten hold about an eighth. The record originates from a study of cytotoxic CD8 clonotypes in ibrutinib-treated CLL. Background on the study: Of the patients, 11 were relapsed/refractory, over 14 treatment-naive and 17 to 18 IGHV unmutated. With a range of 6 to 36, the median treatment time before response samples were taken was approximately 12 months. Study-wide results and limits: Baseline-level clonality went beyond age-matched healthy donors and moved in step with circulating CD8+ T-cell counts.

This sequence joins TRBV7-8 and TRBJ1-4; D uncertain. The TCR was taken from a human donor with chronic lymphocytic leukemia. The sequencing used PBMCs, collected after 12 months of ibrutinib treatment. This CDR3 reads CASSSYWGEKLFF. The CDR3 DNA reads as TGTGCCAGCAGCTCCTATTGGGGTGAAAAACTGTTTTTT.